The clone carrying this T cell receptor (beta chain) came up once. What it recognizes is unknown. All patients were mismatch repair deficient, assessed by either PCR or immunohistochemistry. TCRs were sequenced from a few patients responding to pembrolizumab. These data belong to a study of PD-1 blockade in mismatch repair-deficient tumors. Across the study: Enrolled about 2013-2017, patients had progressing, pretreated mismatch repair-deficient cancers of 11 to 13 types. Overall study results and limits: Tumor-resident clones, often undetectable pretreatment in blood, expanded then contracted after pembrolizumab.

Repertoires were generated with immunoSEQ multiplex PCR, while TCRdb's copy carries only in-frame clones and drops some. The profile shows roughly 120,000 clones, 88% of them singletons. CDR1 and CDR2 (germline): SGHTA, FQGNSA. V lost 0 bases and J lost 0, with 13 bases in between. CDR3 length equals 17 residues. The sequencing here drew on peripheral blood, taken 72 weeks after starting pembrolizumab. The origin of this receptor is an adult with mismatch repair-deficient cancer. V usage is TRBV7-2 and J usage is TRBJ2-3; no reliable D call. The DNA of the CDR3 is TGTGCCAGCAGCTTAGCGGTCAGGCTCTCTAGCACAGATACGCAGTATTTT. Translation gives CASSLAVRLSSTDTQYF.